Following are 21 T cell receptor beta chains from one sample sequenced in a study of cytomegalovirus exposure and HLA in healthy donors. The table came from immunoSEQ multiplex PCR; TCRdb's copy has only in-frame clones and leaves some out. The sample has hundreds of thousands of clones, roughly 83% seen once. Sequencing used PBMCs. These receptors were taken from a woman younger than 30 in good health and CMV-seronegative.

The chain employs TRBV7-3 and TRBJ2-1, with TRBD2 matching over 8 bases. CDR3 length: 13 residues. The ends lost 8 bases at V and 6 bases at J; junction bases unmatched: 6. Germline CDR1 is SGHTA and CDR2 is FQGTGA. CDR3 protein: CASATLAANEQFF. The CDR3 region has the DNA TGTGCCAGCGCCACACTAGCGGCCAATGAGCAGTTCTTC.

This clone was counted a few times. V and J are TRBV27 and TRBJ1-5, with a tentative D call TRBD1 (6 bases). V was pared by 7 bases and J by 9 bases, with 19 bases between. Germline V gene data show CDR1 as MNHEY and CDR2 as SMNVEV (reference sequence). The CDR3 has 14 residues. The CDR3 loop reads CASNPRGGNGPQHF. The CDR3 nucleotides are TGTGCCAGCAACCCCAGGGGAGGGAATGGGCCCCAGCATTTT.

This CDR3 reads CASSLQTGRNEQFF. In DNA form, the CDR3 reads TGTGCCAGCAGCCTCCAGACAGGGAGAAATGAGCAGTTCTTC. The chain is built from TRBV9 and TRBJ2-1; 7 bases match TRBD1. Germline trimming cut 4 bases from V and 7 bases from J; bases unmatched to any gene: 8. The CDR3 contains 14 residues. CDR1 SGDLS and CDR2 YYNGEE come from the germline V gene.

A word on this clone: This sample also contains other DNA sequences that code for the same CDR3. The chain employs TRBV7-8 and TRBJ2-7, with 7 bases that match TRBD1. With 0 bases clipped from V and 0 bases from J, the junction kept 5 bases outside the gene matches. CDR3 size: 16 residues. The germline V gene has CDR1 SGHVS and CDR2 FQNEAQ. The chain's CDR3 is CASSLAGTAISYEQYF. The CDR3 DNA reads as TGTGCCAGCAGCTTAGCGGGGACAGCCATCTCCTACGAGCAGTACTTC.

This clone was detected many times. This chain connects TRBV11-2 to TRBJ2-1; TRBD2 agrees at 8 bases. Germline trimming cut 0 bases from V and 15 bases from J; bases unmatched to any gene: 7. Germline V gene lookup returns CDR1 SGHAT and CDR2 FQNNGV. This CDR3 is 13 amino acids long. CDR3 protein: CASSLDRGGPRFF. In nucleotides, the CDR3 is TGTGCCAGCAGCTTAGATCGCGGGGGGCCCCGGTTCTTC.

This chain links TRBV5-1 with TRBJ1-5, with TRBD1 identical over 7 bases. The CDR3 is made up of 11 amino acids. Trimming took 3 bases from V and 11 from J; bases not matched to a gene: 2. CDR1 and CDR2 from the germline V gene are SGHRS and YFSETQ. The CDR3, as DNA: TGCGCCAGCAGCTCGCAGGGGGCCCAGCATTTT. It codes for CASSSQGAQHF.

This clone has a handful of counts. The CDR3 DNA sequence: TGTGCCAGCTCACCACACCCCCCTGGGAGCAATCAGCCCCAGCATTTT. Its translation is CASSPHPPGSNQPQHF. V gene TRBV18 combines with J gene TRBJ1-5, with D hard to call. V lost 1 base and J lost 1, with 11 bases in between. The V gene's germline CDR1 is KGHSH and CDR2 LQKENI. CDR3 length: 16 residues. Full variable domain (missing parts from reference TRBV18 and TRBJ1-5): NAGVMQNPRHLVRRRGQEARLRCSPMKGHSHVYWYRQLPEEGLKFMVYLQKENIIDESGMPKERFSAEFPKEGPSILRIQQVVRGDSAAYFCASSPHPPGSNQPQHFGDGTRLSIL.

In its sample, this clone was seen a few times. This chain connects TRBV4-1 to TRBJ2-7; D gene unclear. Germline lookup yields CDR1 MGHRA and CDR2 YSYEKL. This CDR3 region has 14 residues. V lost 1 base, J lost 2 bases, and 9 bases lay in between. The CDR3 bases are TGCGCCAGCAGCCAAGGGCTGGACCCCTACGAGCAGTACTTC. Translating gives CASSQGLDPYEQYF.

The chain joins TRBV5-4 to TRBJ2-3; no firm D call. Germline loops: CDR1 SGHNT, CDR2 YYREEE (reference sequence). The CDR3 is 13 residues long. Trimming removed 0 bases from V and 2 bases from J, with 4 bases in between. DNA for the CDR3: TGTGCCAGCAGCTTGGCACCCACAGATACGCAGTATTTT. Translated: CASSLAPTDTQYF.

This chain links TRBV9 with TRBJ2-3; 7 nucleotides match TRBD2. J was trimmed by 2 bases and V by 0 bases; bases with no gene match: 3. This CDR3 has 15 amino acids. Germline values: CDR1 SGDLS, CDR2 YYNGEE. The CDR3 protein is CASSVDLAVTDTQYF. As DNA, the CDR3 is TGTGCCAGCAGCGTAGATCTAGCGGTCACAGATACGCAGTATTTT.

The J gene is TRBJ2-7, the V gene TRBV9; D is possibly TRBD2 (5 bases). V dropped 0 bases and J dropped 3 bases, with 13 bases sitting between them. The CDR3 is 15 residues long. Germline values: CDR1 SGDLS, CDR2 YYNGEE. This CDR3 reads CASSVEGSEIYEQYF. The DNA for the CDR3 is TGTGCCAGCAGCGTAGAGGGTAGCGAGATCTACGAGCAGTACTTC.

The genes are TRBV9 and TRBJ2-6; D might be TRBD1 or TRBD2, each matching 5 bases. The CDR3 spans 16 residues. Looked up from germline, CDR1 is SGDLS and CDR2 is YYNGEE. Trimming took off 3 bases at V and 2 bases at J, with 12 bases between the two ends. The CDR3 nucleotides are TGTGCCAGCAGCGCCGGGACCAGCCCTGGGGCCAACGTCCTGACTTTC. It yields the protein CASSAGTSPGANVLTF.

The chain combines TRBV2 with TRBJ2-7; D unclear. V was pared by 5 bases and J by 6 bases, with 8 bases between. The germline V gene has CDR1 SNHLY and CDR2 FYNNEI. The CDR3 is made up of 11 amino acids. The CDR3 nucleotides are TGTGCCAGCAGTTTAGGATCCGAGCAGTACTTC. It encodes CASSLGSEQYF.

V usage is TRBV28 and J usage is TRBJ1-5; TRBD1 might be the D (6 bases). This CDR3 has 16 residues. Trimming cost V 5 bases and J 0 bases, with 14 bases left between them. Germline CDR1 reads MDHEN; CDR2 reads SYDVKM. The CDR3 DNA reads as TGTGCCAGCAGTAAGCCGGGACACCCTAGCAATCAGCCCCAGCATTTT. This encodes CASSKPGHPSNQPQHF. Full variable domain (outside the CDR3, taken from reference TRBV28 and TRBJ1-5): DVKVTQSSRYLVKRTGEKVFLECVQDMDHENMFWYRQDPGLGLRLIYFSYDVKMKEKGDIPEGYSVSREKKERFSLILESASTNQTSMYLCASSKPGHPSNQPQHFGDGTRLSIL.

The chain carries TRBV5-1 and TRBJ1-2; no reliable D call. Trimming took off 3 bases at V and 2 bases at J, with 8 bases between the two ends. The CDR3 totals 13 residues. Germline V gene lookup returns CDR1 SGHRS and CDR2 YFSETQ. Written as DNA, the CDR3 is TGCGCCAGCAGCTCGGAAGAAAACTATGGCTACACCTTC. Encoded protein: CASSSEENYGYTF.

The genes are TRBV21-1 and TRBJ2-7; TRBD1 reflects the table's D call only, with no check against the DNA. TRBV21-1 is given as a pseudogene. The CDR3 is 14 residues long. The chain's CDR3 is CASSKVDRAYEQYF. DNA of the CDR3: TGTGCCAGCAGCAAGGTGGACAGGGCCTACGAGCAGTACTTC.

V is TRBV5-6 and J is TRBJ1-3; 8 nucleotides line up with TRBD1. From germline, CDR1 is SGHDT and CDR2 YYEEEE. The length of the CDR3 is 14 residues. With 3 bases clipped from V and 4 bases from J, the junction kept 3 bases outside the gene matches. The CDR3 reads CASSSRGPGNTIYF. The CDR3 nucleotides are TGTGCCAGCAGCTCCAGGGGGCCCGGAAACACCATATATTTT.

The CDR3 bases are TGTGCCAGTAGTATGAGGGCCCTCGCTGGGGAGCAGTACTTC. Amino acids: CASSMRALAGEQYF. J is TRBJ2-7 and V is TRBV19; a weak D match, TRBD2 (5 bases). The CDR3 has 14 amino acids. V lost 3 bases and J lost 7, with 16 bases in between. Germline CDR1 LNHDA, CDR2 SQIVND (reference sequence).

This clone was observed a single time. The chain employs TRBV5-1 and TRBJ2-2; D unresolved. The CDR3 spans 13 residues. V was pared by 6 bases and J by 3 bases, with 9 bases between. The V gene's germline CDR1 is SGHRS and CDR2 YFSETQ. CDR3 sequence (DNA): TGCGCCAGCATGGGCCCCGACACCGGGGAGCTGTTTTTT. Protein sequence: CASMGPDTGELFF.

J is TRBJ1-1 and V is TRBV6-5, with D hard to call. Germline V gene lookup returns CDR1 MNHEY and CDR2 SVGAGI. There are 13 residues in the CDR3. V lost 6 bases to trimming and J lost 0 bases, with 8 bases between them. The CDR3 DNA reads TGTGCCAGCAGAACGCCATTGAACACTGAAGCTTTCTTT. This gives the protein CASRTPLNTEAFF.

The chain carries TRBV9 and TRBJ2-6, with D tentatively TRBD1 (6 bases). V was shortened by 0 bases and J by 4 bases, with 11 bases between the two germline ends. Germline V lookup: CDR1 SGDLS, CDR2 YYNGEE. The CDR3 loop spans 16 amino acids. Here the CDR3 reads CASSVEQGTGANVLTF. CDR3 nucleotides: TGTGCCAGCAGCGTAGAACAGGGAACCGGGGCCAACGTCCTGACTTTC.